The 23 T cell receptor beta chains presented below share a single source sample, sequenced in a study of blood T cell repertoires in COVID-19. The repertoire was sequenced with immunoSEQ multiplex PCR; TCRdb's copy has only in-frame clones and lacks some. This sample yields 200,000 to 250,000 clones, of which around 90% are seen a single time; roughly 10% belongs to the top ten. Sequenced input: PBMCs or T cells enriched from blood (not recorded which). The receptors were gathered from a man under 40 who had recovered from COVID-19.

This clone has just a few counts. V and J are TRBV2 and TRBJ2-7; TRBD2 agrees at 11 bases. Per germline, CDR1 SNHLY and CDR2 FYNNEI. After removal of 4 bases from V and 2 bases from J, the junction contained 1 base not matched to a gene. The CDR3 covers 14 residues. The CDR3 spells CASSGLAGTYEQYF. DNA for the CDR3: TGTGCCAGCAGTGGACTAGCGGGGACCTACGAGCAGTACTTC.

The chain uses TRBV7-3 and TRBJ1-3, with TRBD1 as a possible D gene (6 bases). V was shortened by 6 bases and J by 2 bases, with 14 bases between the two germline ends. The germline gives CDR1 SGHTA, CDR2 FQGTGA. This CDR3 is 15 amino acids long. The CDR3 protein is CASSLDTGTGNTIYF. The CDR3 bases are TGTGCCAGCAGTTTAGACACAGGGACTGGAAACACCATATATTTT.

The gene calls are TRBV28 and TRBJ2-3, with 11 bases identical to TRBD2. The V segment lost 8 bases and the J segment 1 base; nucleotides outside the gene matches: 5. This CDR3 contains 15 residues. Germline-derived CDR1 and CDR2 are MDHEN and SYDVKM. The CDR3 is CASGGGLAGTDTQYF. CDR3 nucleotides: TGTGCCAGCGGGGGGGGACTAGCGGGCACAGATACGCAGTATTTT.

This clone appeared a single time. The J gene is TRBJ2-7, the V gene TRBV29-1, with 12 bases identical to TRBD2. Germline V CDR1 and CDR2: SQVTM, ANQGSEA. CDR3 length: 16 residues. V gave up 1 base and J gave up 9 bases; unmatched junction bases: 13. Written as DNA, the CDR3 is TGCAGCGTTGAAGGATTTGAGACTAGCGGGGGACTCCGGCAGTACTTC. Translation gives CSVEGFETSGGLRQYF.

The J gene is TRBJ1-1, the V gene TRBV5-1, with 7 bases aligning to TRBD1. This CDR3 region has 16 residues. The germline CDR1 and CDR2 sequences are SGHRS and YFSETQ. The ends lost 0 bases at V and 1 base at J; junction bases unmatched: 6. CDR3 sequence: CASSLGSRGRNTEAFF. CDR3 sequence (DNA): TGCGCCAGCAGCTTGGGCAGTAGGGGGCGGAACACTGAAGCTTTCTTT.

CDR3 nucleotides: TGTGCCAGCTCATCGCCGGGACAGGCGTTAGGGCCCCAGCATTTT. Translated, it gives CASSSPGQALGPQHF. V usage is TRBV18 and J usage is TRBJ1-5; TRBD1 matches 8 bases. The ends lost 5 bases at V and 9 bases at J; junction bases unmatched: 12. The CDR3 consists of 15 residues. CDR1 is KGHSH, CDR2 LQKENI, per germline.

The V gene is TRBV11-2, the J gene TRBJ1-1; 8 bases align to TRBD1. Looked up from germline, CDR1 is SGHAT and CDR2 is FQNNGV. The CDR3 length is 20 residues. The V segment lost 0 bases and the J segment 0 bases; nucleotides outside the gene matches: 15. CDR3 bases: TGTGCCAGCAGCTTAGATCCCTCCGACAGGGGTCGACGTATGAACACTGAAGCTTTCTTT. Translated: CASSLDPSDRGRRMNTEAFF.

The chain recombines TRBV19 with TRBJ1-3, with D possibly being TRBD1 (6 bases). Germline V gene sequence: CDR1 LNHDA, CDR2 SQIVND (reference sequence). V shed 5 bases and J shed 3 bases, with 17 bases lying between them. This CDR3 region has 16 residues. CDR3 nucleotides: TGTGCCAGTAGTCCCCCGGGACAATTGGGTGGAAACACCATATATTTT. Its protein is CASSPPGQLGGNTIYF.

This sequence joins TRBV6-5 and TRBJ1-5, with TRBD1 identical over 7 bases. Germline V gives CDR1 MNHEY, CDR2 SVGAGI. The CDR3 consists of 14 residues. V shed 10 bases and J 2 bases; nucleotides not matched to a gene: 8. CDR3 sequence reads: CATGQAVGNQPQHF. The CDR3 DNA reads TGTGCCACCGGACAGGCGGTCGGCAATCAGCCCCAGCATTTT.

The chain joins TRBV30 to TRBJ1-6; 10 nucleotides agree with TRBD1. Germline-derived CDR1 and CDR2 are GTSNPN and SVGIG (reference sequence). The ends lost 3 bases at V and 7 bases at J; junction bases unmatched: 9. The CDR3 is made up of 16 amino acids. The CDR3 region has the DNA TGTGCCTGGAGCTCTTCGGGACAGGGGTGGAATTCACCCCTCCACTTT. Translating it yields CAWSSSGQGWNSPLHF.

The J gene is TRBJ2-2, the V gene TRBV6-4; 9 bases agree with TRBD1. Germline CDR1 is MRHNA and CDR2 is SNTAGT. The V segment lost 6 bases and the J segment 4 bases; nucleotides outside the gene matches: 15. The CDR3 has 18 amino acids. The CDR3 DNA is TGTGCCAGCAGGGGTACCTCGGAGGACAGGGGATCCACCGGGGAGCTGTTTTTT. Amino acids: CASRGTSEDRGSTGELFF.

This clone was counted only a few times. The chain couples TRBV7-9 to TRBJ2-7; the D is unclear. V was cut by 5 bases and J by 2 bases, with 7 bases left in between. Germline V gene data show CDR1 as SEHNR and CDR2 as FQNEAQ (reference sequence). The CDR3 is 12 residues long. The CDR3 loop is CASSPPTYEQYF. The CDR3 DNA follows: TGTGCCAGCAGCCCTCCTACCTACGAGCAGTACTTC.

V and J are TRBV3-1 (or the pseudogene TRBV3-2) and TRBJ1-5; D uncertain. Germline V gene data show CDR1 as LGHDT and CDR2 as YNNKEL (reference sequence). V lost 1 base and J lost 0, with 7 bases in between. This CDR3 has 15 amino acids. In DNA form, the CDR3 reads TGTGCCAGCAGCCAAGGGCAGATTAGCAATCAGCCCCAGCATTTT. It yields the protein CASSQGQISNQPQHF.

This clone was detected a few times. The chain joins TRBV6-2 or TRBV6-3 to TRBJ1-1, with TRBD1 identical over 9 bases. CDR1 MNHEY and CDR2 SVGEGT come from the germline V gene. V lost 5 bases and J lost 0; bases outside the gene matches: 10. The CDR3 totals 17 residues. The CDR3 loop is CASSTEQQGALNTEAFF. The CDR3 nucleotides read TGTGCCAGCAGTACGGAACAACAGGGGGCGCTGAACACTGAAGCTTTCTTT.

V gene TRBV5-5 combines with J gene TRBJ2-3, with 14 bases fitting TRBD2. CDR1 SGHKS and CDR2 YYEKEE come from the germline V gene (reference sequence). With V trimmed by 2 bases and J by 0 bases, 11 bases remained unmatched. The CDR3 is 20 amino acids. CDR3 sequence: CASSLRLAGGGHSSTDTQYF. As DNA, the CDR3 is TGTGCCAGCAGCTTACGACTAGCGGGAGGGGGACATTCTAGCACAGATACGCAGTATTTT. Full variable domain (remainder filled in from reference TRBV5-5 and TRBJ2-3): DAGVTQSPTHLIKTRGQQVTLRCSPISGHKSVSWYQQVLGQGPQFIFQYYEKEERGRGNFPDRFSARQFPNYSSELNVNALLLGDSALYLCASSLRLAGGGHSSTDTQYFGPGTRLTVL.

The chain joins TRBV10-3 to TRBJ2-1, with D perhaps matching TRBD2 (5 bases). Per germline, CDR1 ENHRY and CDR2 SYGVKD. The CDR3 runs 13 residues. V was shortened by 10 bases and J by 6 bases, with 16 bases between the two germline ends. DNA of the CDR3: TGTGCCACCTCCAGGACTGAGACCAATGAGCAGTTCTTC. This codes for CATSRTETNEQFF.

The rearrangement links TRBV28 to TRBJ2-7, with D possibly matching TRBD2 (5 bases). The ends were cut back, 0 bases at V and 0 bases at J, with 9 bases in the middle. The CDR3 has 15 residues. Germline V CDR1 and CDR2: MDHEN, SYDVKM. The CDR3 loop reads CASSLWGRDSYEQYF. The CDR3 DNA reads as TGTGCCAGCAGTTTATGGGGGAGAGACTCCTACGAGCAGTACTTC.

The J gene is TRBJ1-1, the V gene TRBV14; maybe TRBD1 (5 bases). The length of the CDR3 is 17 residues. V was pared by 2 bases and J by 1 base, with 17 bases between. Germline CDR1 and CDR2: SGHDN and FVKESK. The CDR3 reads CASSQLFQSQGNTEAFF. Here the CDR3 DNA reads TGTGCCAGCAGCCAACTATTCCAGAGTCAGGGGAACACTGAAGCTTTCTTT.

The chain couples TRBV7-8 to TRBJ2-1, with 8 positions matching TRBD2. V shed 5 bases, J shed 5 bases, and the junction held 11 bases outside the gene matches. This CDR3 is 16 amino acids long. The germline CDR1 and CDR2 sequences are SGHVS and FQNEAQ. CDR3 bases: TGTGCCAGCAGCAATCAACCGGGACTAGAACACAATGAGCAGTTCTTC. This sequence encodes CASSNQPGLEHNEQFF.

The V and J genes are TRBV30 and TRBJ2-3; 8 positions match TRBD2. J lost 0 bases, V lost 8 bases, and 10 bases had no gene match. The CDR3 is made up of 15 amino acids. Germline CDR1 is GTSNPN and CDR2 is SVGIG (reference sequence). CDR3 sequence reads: CAGGSSGTSTDTQYF. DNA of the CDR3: TGTGCCGGGGGGAGTAGCGGGACTAGCACAGATACGCAGTATTTT.

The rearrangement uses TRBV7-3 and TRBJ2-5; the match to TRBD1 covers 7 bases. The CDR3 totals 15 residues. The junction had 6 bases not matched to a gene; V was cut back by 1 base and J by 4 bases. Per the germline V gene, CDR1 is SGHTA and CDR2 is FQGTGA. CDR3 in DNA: TGTGCCAGCAGCTTAAATCAGGGGGAAAGAGAGACCCAGTACTTC. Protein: CASSLNQGERETQYF. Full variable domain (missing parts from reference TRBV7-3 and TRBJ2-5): GAGVSQTPSNKVTEKGKYVELRCDPISGHTALYWYRQSLGQGPEFLIYFQGTGAADDSGLPNDRFFAVRPEGSVSTLKIQRTERGDSAVYLCASSLNQGERETQYFGPGTRLLVL.

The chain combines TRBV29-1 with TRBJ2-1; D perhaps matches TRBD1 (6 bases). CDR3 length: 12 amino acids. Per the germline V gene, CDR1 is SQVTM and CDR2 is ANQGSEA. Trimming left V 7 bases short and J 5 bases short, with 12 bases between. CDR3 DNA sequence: TGCAGCGCCAGCAGGGGCGACAATGAGCAGTTCTTC. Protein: CSASRGDNEQFF.

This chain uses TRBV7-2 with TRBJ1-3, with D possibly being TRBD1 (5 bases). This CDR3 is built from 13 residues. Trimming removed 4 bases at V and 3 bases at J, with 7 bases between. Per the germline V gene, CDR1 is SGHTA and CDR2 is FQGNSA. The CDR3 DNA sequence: TGTGCCAGCAGCTGGACAAATGGAAACACCATATATTTT. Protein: CASSWTNGNTIYF.